This T cell receptor beta chain was found in a study of T cells in Graves' hyperthyroidism and ophthalmopathy (dated by TCRdb to 2018 to 2020). Context from the whole study: Peripheral blood samples were taken at the time of initial diagnosis, prior to any treatment. TCR V-J signatures able to tell the groups apart were searched for in a discovery cohort of 100 or so patients, of whom over 40 had Graves' ophthalmopathy and about 55 had stable Graves' hyperthyroidism. Prospective prediction of ophthalmopathy was tested in an independent validation cohort of approximately 19 hyperthyroidism patients and 15 to 17 patients who later progressed to ophthalmopathy. After blood sampling, hyperthyroidism patients were treated with methimazole at a starting dose of 30 mg daily, and ophthalmopathy patients were treated with high-dose intravenous methylprednisolone. Thyroid tissue and blood T-cell repertoires from over 5 Graves' hyperthyroidism patients were also compared in the study. TCR Vbeta CDR3 sequencing of approximately 140 peripheral blood samples (under 45 ophthalmopathy, about 75 hyperthyroidism and some 17 progressor patients) is reported in the paper. For training and testing, the 80 to 100 patients in the discovery cohort were randomly divided in a 7:3 ratio. Study-wide conclusions, independent of this receptor: Blood samples also contained most of the expanded thyroid clonotypes (frequency above 0.001), which suggests that blood repertoires may reflect thyroid immune responses. In validation, the model predicted progression to ophthalmopathy with approximately 70% sensitivity and roughly 75% specificity, a median of around six months before onset. Sample size was not statistically predetermined, and blinding of investigators to group allocation was not performed. Ophthalmopathy was separated from stable hyperthyroidism by a 13 V-J signature model, with roughly 88% sensitivity and around 81% specificity obtained in cross-validation and 80%/75% obtained in testing.

Remarks on this clonotype: The antigen this receptor binds is unknown. No qualities accompany the bases; no much larger clone lies one base away.

The germline V gene (reference sequence) yields DFQATT for CDR1 and SNEGSKA for CDR2. Here V drops 6 bases and J drops 3 bases, and the junction holds 5 bases not matched to any gene. The CDR3 numbers 13 residues from cysteine through phenylalanine. Left in the record is the CDR3 DNA by itself, 39 bases read in frame from the first base. The TCR beta CDR3 regions were amplified from RNA transcripts. For the first round of RT-PCR on the TCR CDR3, the HTBI primer set was used together with the Qiagen OneStep RT-PCR kit. Libraries were constructed in a second round of multiplex PCR, after which size selection and purification were carried out. Paired-end sequencing of the libraries was performed with 100 bp reads on an Illumina HiSeq2000. The study's own analysis went as follows. SOAPnuke was used to process the raw data, throwing out any read that contained adapters or uncalled bases, had a mean Phred below 15, or lacked an exact constant-primer or identifier match. High-quality paired reads were merged using COPE v1.2.5, and each unique nucleotide sequence was defined as a clonotype. Clonotypes were aligned to IMGT TRBV, TRBD and TRBJ reference segments using MiTCR v1.1. The analysis included only V-J combinations with a frequency above 0.0001, which together covered 99% to 99.2% of the repertoires. A TCS score was defined as the ratio between F50 (clonal expansion) and ExV (chaos), using BLOSUM62-based TCRdist between CDR3 peptides within each V-J. Welch's t-statistics and random forest reduced 514 V-J features to some 14, which were used in a naive Bayes classifier (R e1071). TCRdb reprocessed the public reads (quality trimming at Q25 with fastp, clone calling with MiXCR) and kept in-frame beta chains. CDR3 protein sequences are deduplicated, and each keeps its most common genes and DNA. The V and J calls and clone size are TCRdb's, not the authors'. Within this sample are about 400,000 distinct CDR3 sequences, with just under 25% of them counted one time only. The leading ten clones occupy around four fifths of the sample.

Stable Graves' hyperthyroidism was defined as the absence of progression to ophthalmopathy over 18 months of follow-up. Hyperthyroidism patients were newly diagnosed, with disease duration under 2 months, and aged 18 to 65 years. The study excluded patients with uncontrolled infections, other autoimmune diseases, pregnancy or lactation. Diagnoses relied on clinical symptoms, serum thyroxine and TRAb, thyroid ultrasound and orbital computed tomography. Ficoll-Paque density gradient centrifugation was used to isolate PBMCs from 10 ml of fresh peripheral blood. Trizol reagent was used to extract total RNA, and RNA quality was then checked on an Agilent 2100 Bioanalyzer.

Material for sequencing was blood. The TCR was taken from a man aged 45-65 years with Graves' hyperthyroidism. The receptor chain draws on TRBV20-1 and TRBJ2-7; TRBD1 aligns with 10 central bases. The CDR3 region: CSARTGGFYEQYF. The DNA is as follows: TGCAGTGCGAGGACAGGGGGATTCTACGAGCAGTACTTC.